The 28 T cell receptor beta chains presented below share a single source sample, sequenced in a study of T cells in women clearing cervical HPV infection. TCRdb's copy holds only in-frame clones and misses some; the assay was immunoSEQ multiplex PCR. Its clone listing holds some 21,000 clones. The source material was blood buffy coat. Receptors were obtained from a woman aged 18 to 75 with a cervical HPV16 infection that either progressed to CIN3+ or cleared (not recorded which).

According to its frequency, this clone is medium-sized. At one end, the junction sequence differs from germline, possibly due to a read error. The read finishes 3 residues shy of the CDR3 end, and the germline J gene is used to complete it. The chain combines TRBV20-1 with TRBJ2-1; 12 positions match TRBD2. The CDR3 sequence is 16 residues long. Germline CDR1 reads DFQATT; CDR2 reads SNEGSKA (reference sequence). The CDR3 here is CSARARLAGEYSEQFF. The CDR3 bases that were read are TGCAGTGCTAGAGCAAGACTAGCGGGAGAGTACAGTGAG.

As regards this clone: The read is 3 residues too short to cover the CDR3 end, so that end is filled in from the germline J gene. The V and J genes are TRBV5-1 and TRBJ2-1; D might be TRBD2 (6 bases). This CDR3 comprises 16 residues. The germline gives CDR1 SGHRS, CDR2 YFSETQ. V lost 0 bases, J lost 5 bases, and 15 bases lay in between. CDR3 protein: CASSLGDLPQNNEQFF. The sequenced part of the CDR3 DNA is TGCGCCAGCAGCTTGGGGGACTTGCCACAGAACAATGAG.

Comment on this clone: Read data end 3 residues before the CDR3 end; the end is taken from the germline J gene. The chain carries TRBV6-2 or TRBV6-3 and TRBJ2-7; 9 bases match TRBD2. Germline V gene data show CDR1 as MNHEY and CDR2 as SVGEGT. V shed 6 bases, J shed 2 bases, and the junction held 5 bases outside the gene matches. CDR3 length equals 14 residues. CDR3 protein: CASSPTSGPYEQYF. The CDR3 DNA, read in part, is TGTGCCAGCAGCCCGACTAGCGGCCCCTACGAG.

CDR3 DNA (partial): TGTGCCAGTAGGGGACAGGGGGCGATTGGC. Translating gives CASRGQGAIG. The whole CDR3 sequence is CASRGQGAIGYTF. The V and J genes are TRBV19 and TRBJ1-2, with TRBD1 matching over 12 bases. The DNA ends 3 residues before the CDR3 does, and the rest of the CDR3 is filled in from the germline J gene. This CDR3 has 13 amino acids. V lost 6 bases to trimming and J lost 7 bases; unmatched junction nucleotides: 3. Germline V CDR1 and CDR2: LNHDA, SQIVND (reference sequence).

As regards this clone: The DNA ends 3 residues before the CDR3 does, and the rest of the CDR3 is filled in from the germline J gene. This CDR3 is also generated by other DNA sequences in the sample. The gene calls are TRBV18 and TRBJ2-7, with a weak D call TRBD1 (6 bases). The germline gives CDR1 KGHSH, CDR2 LQKENI. Between the trimmed V and J ends, which lost 3 bases and 1 base, there was a span of 19 bases. This CDR3 is 17 amino acids long. The CDR3 is CASSPSPRGHKSYEQYF. The covered CDR3 bases are TGTGCCAGCTCACCCTCCCCCCGGGGACACAAGTCCTACGAG.

About this clone itself: The read comes to an end 3 residues before the CDR3 does, leaving the germline J gene to fill in the end. The J gene is TRBJ1-2, the V gene TRBV5-3; TRBD1 agrees at 10 bases. TRBV5-3 is placed among ORFs of uncertain function. V lost 3 bases and J lost 7; bases outside the gene matches: 3. The CDR3 length is 13 residues. Here the CDR3 reads CARSWDRGFGYTF. CDR3 DNA, as far as it was read: TGTGCCAGAAGCTGGGACAGGGGTTTTGGC.

As to this clone: Read coverage stops 3 residues before the CDR3 terminus; the germline J gene supplies the remainder. The chain is built from TRBV20-1 and TRBJ1-2, with TRBD1 as a possible D gene (5 bases). The V end lost 1 base, the J end lost 4 bases, and 13 bases lay between the germline ends. Germline CDR1 is DFQATT and CDR2 is SNEGSKA (reference sequence). CDR3 length equals 14 residues. The chain's CDR3 is CSARGTFLPYGYTF. The sequenced part of the CDR3 DNA is TGCAGTGCTAGAGGGACATTCTTACCCTATGGC.

Turning to this clone: The CDR3 end falls 3 residues outside the read, so it is completed with the germline J gene. The rearrangement joins TRBV13 to TRBJ1-2; the D gene is possibly TRBD1 (5 bases). Trimming took off 5 bases at V and 6 bases at J, with 28 bases between the two ends. The CDR3 consists of 18 residues. Looked up from germline, CDR1 is PRHDT and CDR2 is FYEKMQ (reference sequence). The CDR3 is CASSTLAVEVSGGDGYTF. CDR3 DNA, as far as it was read: TGTGCCAGCAGCACACTGGCGGTTGAAGTGTCAGGAGGGGATGGC.

Notes on this clone: The missing CDR3 end, 3 residues past where the read stops, is filled in from the germline J gene. This sequence joins TRBV7-7 and TRBJ2-5; TRBD2 is a possible D gene (6 bases). CDR3 length: 14 amino acids. Germline V gene sequence: CDR1 SSHAT, CDR2 FNYEAQ (reference sequence). V lost 3 bases and J 6 bases, leaving 14 bases between the germline ends. The CDR3 region is CASSFGLIEKTQYF. CDR3 DNA, as far as it was read: TGTGCCAGCAGCTTTGGACTAATTGAGAAGACC.

Comment on this clone: With the read ending 3 residues before the CDR3 end, the germline J gene is used to fill in that end. The genes are TRBV2 and TRBJ2-5; 7 nucleotides align to TRBD2. CDR1 is SNHLY and CDR2 is FYNNEI in the germline V gene. The CDR3 is 16 amino acids. Trimming cost V 4 bases and J 5 bases; bases outside gene matches: 13. The CDR3 loop is CASSATLAAPEETQYF. CDR3 DNA (partial): TGTGCCAGCAGTGCCACCCTAGCGGCCCCAGAGGAGACC.

CDR3 DNA (partial): TGTGCCAGCAGTGACTCGACTAGCACAGATACG. Protein sequence: CASSDSTSTDT. In full, the CDR3 is CASSDSTSTDTQYF. This chain joins TRBV6-4 and TRBJ2-3; D call uncertain. The sequence runs out 3 residues before the end of the CDR3; the remainder is reconstructed from the germline J gene. This CDR3 contains 14 residues. Deletions cut 0 bases from V and 0 bases from J, with 4 bases between. The germline V gene has CDR1 MRHNA and CDR2 SNTAGT.

For this clone: Coverage ceases 3 residues before the CDR3 finishes, and the germline J gene fills in the end. This chain connects TRBV6-2 or TRBV6-3 to TRBJ2-4; unclear D gene. The CDR3 length is 13 residues. CDR1 and CDR2 (germline): MNHEY, SVGEGT. The CDR3 is CASSDFKIYGQYF. The DNA read from the CDR3 is TGTGCCAGCAGCGATTTTAAGATCTATGGT.

Comments on this clone: The CDR3 is cut off 3 residues early in the read; its end comes from the germline J gene. V gene TRBV5-1 combines with J gene TRBJ2-7; TRBD2 is a possible D gene (6 bases). The CDR3 is 15 residues long. Trimming cost V 4 bases and J 0 bases, with 14 bases left between them. The V gene's germline CDR1 is SGHRS and CDR2 YFSETQ. The CDR3 protein is CASSGGLLDSYEQYF. The DNA read from the CDR3 is TGCGCCAGCAGCGGAGGGCTTTTGGACTCCTACGAG. The full variable domain, rest sourced from reference TRBV5-1 and TRBJ2-7, is KAGVTQTPRYLIKTRGQQVTLSCSPISGHRSVSWYQQTPGQGLQFLFEYFSETQRNKGNFPGRFSGRQFSNSRSEMNVSTLELGDSALYLCASSGGLLDSYEQYFGPGTRLTVT.

To note about this clone: The read ends 3 residues early relative to the CDR3; the germline J gene fills the gap. The rearrangement links TRBV10-3 to TRBJ2-7; tentative D call: TRBD1 (6 bases). CDR1 is ENHRY, CDR2 SYGVKD, per germline. With 6 bases removed from V and 6 bases from J, the gap between germline ends came to 12 bases. The CDR3 contains 12 residues. The CDR3 bases that were read are TGTGCCATCAGCAGGGGCAGGGGCGAG. As protein: CAISRGRGE. The complete CDR3 sequence is CAISRGRGEQYF.

The CDR3 DNA, read in part, is TGTGCCAGCAGCTCGGGACAGATTAATGAAAAA. Its protein product is CASSSGQINEK. In full, the CDR3 reads CASSSGQINEKLFF. This chain joins TRBV5-5 and TRBJ1-4; 7 bases line up with TRBD1. The CDR3 goes on 3 residues after the read ends, and that part is filled in from the germline J gene. The CDR3 contains 14 residues. The V gene end was trimmed by 3 bases and the J gene end by 4 bases; junction bases not matched to a gene: 3. Germline V gene lookup returns CDR1 SGHKS and CDR2 YYEKEE (reference sequence).

To note about this clone: The read comes to an end 3 residues before the CDR3 does, leaving the germline J gene to fill in the end. The chain links TRBV2 to TRBJ2-6, with D unclear. The germline V gene encodes CDR1 SNHLY and CDR2 FYNNEI. The germline V and J ends were trimmed by 6 bases and 0 bases, with 6 bases remaining between them. The CDR3 length is 14 residues. CDR3 loop: CASRAYSGANVLTF. The sequenced part of the CDR3 DNA is TGTGCCAGCAGGGCTTACTCTGGGGCCAACGTC.

A note on this clone: The read ends 3 residues early relative to the CDR3; the germline J gene fills the gap. The chain has TRBV20-1 and TRBJ1-5; 7 bases are a match to TRBD1. After removal of 1 base from V and 1 base from J, the junction contained 4 bases not matched to a gene. The germline CDR1 and CDR2 sequences are DFQATT and SNEGSKA (reference sequence). The CDR3 extends over 15 amino acids. The sequenced part of the CDR3 DNA is TGCAGTGCTAGAGTGGGACAGCGAAGCAATCAGCCC. Protein product: CSARVGQRSNQP. The whole CDR3 reads CSARVGQRSNQPQHF.

With regard to this clone: The read terminates 3 residues before the CDR3 end, so the remaining end is supplied by the germline J gene. The V call is TRBV25-1, the J call TRBJ2-1, with D possibly TRBD2 on 6 matching bases. The CDR3 consists of 12 residues. Germline-derived CDR1 and CDR2 are MGHDK and SYGVNS. Trimming took off 4 bases at V and 9 bases at J, with 10 bases between the two ends. The sequenced CDR3 bases are TGTGCCAGCAGTGTCCGGGGAGGTGAG. It encodes CASSVRGGE. The full CDR3 reads CASSVRGGEQFF.

Notes on this clone: The CDR3 end is not reached by the read, which stops 3 residues before it; the germline J gene fills it in. The genes are TRBV5-6 and TRBJ2-7; 10 bases map to TRBD1. CDR1 and CDR2 from the germline V gene are SGHDT and YYEEEE. The CDR3 extends over 14 amino acids. J gave up 4 bases and V 5 bases, and 6 bases lay outside the gene matches. The part of the CDR3 DNA that was read is TGTGCCAGCAGGAGGACAGGGGGAACTTACGAG. As protein: CASRRTGGTYE. The CDR3 reads in full as CASRRTGGTYEQYF.

Worth noting for this clone: The read falls 3 residues short of the CDR3 end, and the missing part is taken from the germline J gene. The J gene is TRBJ2-5, the V gene TRBV28; D not resolved. V was trimmed by 8 bases and J by 7 bases, leaving 20 bases between them. The CDR3 has 14 amino acids. Germline lookup yields CDR1 MDHEN and CDR2 SYDVKM. The CDR3 DNA, read in part, is TGTGCCAGCGCAGAAATAGGGTCAATAGGGACC. It encodes CASAEIGSIGT. The full-length CDR3 reads as CASAEIGSIGTQYF.

Remarks on this clone: The read terminates 3 residues ahead of where the CDR3 ends, so the germline J gene completes it. The chain has TRBV5-5 and TRBJ2-2; tentatively, D is TRBD1 (6 bases). The germline V gene encodes CDR1 SGHKS and CDR2 YYEKEE (reference sequence). The CDR3 length is 14 residues. The CDR3 reads CASSLQGLNEKLFF. CDR3 bases read: TGTGCCAGCAGCTTACAGGGCTTAAATGAAAAG.

Remarks on this clone: The read halts 3 residues ahead of the CDR3 end, with the missing end drawn from the germline J gene. This chain links TRBV20-1 with TRBJ1-6, with D possibly being TRBD1 (6 bases). V was clipped by 4 bases and J by 7 bases, with 11 bases between them. This CDR3 has 13 amino acids. Germline assignment: CDR1 DFQATT and CDR2 SNEGSKA (reference sequence). This CDR3 is CSAIQTGNSPLHF. Incomplete CDR3 DNA: TGCAGTGCTATCCAAACAGGGAATTCACCC.

About this clone: Read coverage stops 3 residues before the CDR3 terminus; the germline J gene supplies the remainder. The chain links TRBV19 to TRBJ2-5, with 9 bases identical to TRBD1. The V gene's germline CDR1 is LNHDA and CDR2 SQIVND (reference sequence). The trim removed 3 bases at V and 4 bases at J, leaving 3 bases unmatched. There are 14 residues in the CDR3. The CDR3 reads CASSMLGQGETQYF. The DNA read from the CDR3 is TGTGCCAGTAGTATGCTGGGACAGGGAGAGACC.

Regarding this clone: The read halts 3 residues ahead of the CDR3 end, with the missing end drawn from the germline J gene. V is TRBV7-2 and J is TRBJ2-7, with 7 bases that match TRBD2. V dropped 3 bases and J dropped 2; count of bases not matched to a gene: 4. The CDR3 is made up of 14 amino acids. Per the germline V gene, CDR1 is SGHTA and CDR2 is FQGNSA. CDR3 residues: CASSLGLKAYEQYF. The CDR3 bases that were read are TGTGCCAGCAGCTTGGGACTAAAAGCCTACGAG.

A remark on this clone: The read halts 3 residues ahead of the CDR3 end, with the missing end drawn from the germline J gene. The chain has TRBV7-9 and TRBJ2-1, with 9 nucleotides matching TRBD1. Trimming at V came to 6 bases and at J to 7 bases, leaving 7 bases not matched to a gene. The V gene's germline CDR1 is SEHNR and CDR2 FQNEAQ (reference sequence). The CDR3 length is 14 residues. The CDR3 bases that were read are TGTGCCAGCAGACCCGGGACAGGGTTGAATGAG. It translates to CASRPGTGLNE. The CDR3 in full is CASRPGTGLNEQFF.

The sequenced CDR3 bases are TGTGCCAGCAACTCCGCCGGGACAGGCAATCAGCCC. Protein: CASNSAGTGNQP. The whole CDR3 region reads CASNSAGTGNQPQHF. V gene TRBV6-2 or TRBV6-3 combines with J gene TRBJ1-5; 7 positions agree with TRBD1. The read comes to an end 3 residues before the CDR3 does, leaving the germline J gene to fill in the end. CDR3 length equals 15 residues. With V trimmed by 7 bases and J by 2 bases, 8 bases remained unmatched. Germline lookup yields CDR1 MNHEY and CDR2 SVGEGT.

Notes on this clone: The read ends 3 residues before the CDR3 terminus; that terminus is restored from the germline J gene. V is TRBV18 and J is TRBJ2-2, with D possibly TRBD1 on 5 matching bases. Per the germline V gene, CDR1 is KGHSH and CDR2 is LQKENI. The CDR3 contains 15 residues. The DNA read from the CDR3 is TGTGCCAGCTCACCACCTAACCAGGGTGATGAAAAG. This sequence encodes CASSPPNQGDEK. The entire CDR3 reads CASSPPNQGDEKLFF.

About this clone itself: The read stops 3 residues short of the end of the CDR3; the missing end is completed from the germline J gene. This sequence joins TRBV4-1 and TRBJ2-7, with TRBD2 matching over 8 bases. Germline-derived CDR1 and CDR2 are MGHRA and YSYEKL. The CDR3 sequence is 15 residues long. J lost 3 bases, V lost 6 bases, and 10 bases had no gene match. The CDR3 DNA, read in part, is TGCGCCAGCAGATCAATCGCTAGCGGGTTCTACGAG. Its translation is CASRSIASGFYE. In full, the CDR3 reads CASRSIASGFYEQYF.